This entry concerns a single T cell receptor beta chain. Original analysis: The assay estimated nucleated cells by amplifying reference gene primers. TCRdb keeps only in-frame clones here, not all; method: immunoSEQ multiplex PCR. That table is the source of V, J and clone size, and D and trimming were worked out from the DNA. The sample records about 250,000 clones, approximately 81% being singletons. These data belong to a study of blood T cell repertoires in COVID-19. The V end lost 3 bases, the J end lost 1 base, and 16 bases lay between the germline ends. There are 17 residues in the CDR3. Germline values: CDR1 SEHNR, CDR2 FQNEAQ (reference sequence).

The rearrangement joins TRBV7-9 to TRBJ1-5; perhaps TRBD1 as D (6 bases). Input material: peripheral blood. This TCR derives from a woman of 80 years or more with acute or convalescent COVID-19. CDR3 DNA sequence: TGTGCCAGCAGCTTGAATTTAGGCAGGGGAAGCAATCAGCCCCAGCATTTT. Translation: CASSLNLGRGSNQPQHF.